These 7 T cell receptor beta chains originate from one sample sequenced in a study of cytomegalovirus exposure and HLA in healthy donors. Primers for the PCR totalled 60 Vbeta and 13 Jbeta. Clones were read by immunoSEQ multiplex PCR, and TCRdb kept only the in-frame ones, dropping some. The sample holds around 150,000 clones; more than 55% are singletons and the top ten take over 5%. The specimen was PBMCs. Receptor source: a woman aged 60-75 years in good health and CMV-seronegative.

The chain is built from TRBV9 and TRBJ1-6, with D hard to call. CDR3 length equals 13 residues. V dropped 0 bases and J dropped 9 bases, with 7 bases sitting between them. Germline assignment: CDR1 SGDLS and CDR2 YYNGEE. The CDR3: CASSVDPGSPLHF. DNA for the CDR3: TGTGCCAGCAGCGTAGACCCAGGTTCACCCCTCCACTTT.

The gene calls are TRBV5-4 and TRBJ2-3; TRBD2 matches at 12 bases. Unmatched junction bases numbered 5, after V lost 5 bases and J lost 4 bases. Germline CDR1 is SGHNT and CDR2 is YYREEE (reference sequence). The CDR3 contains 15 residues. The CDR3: CASRTSGRLADTQYF. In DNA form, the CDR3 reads TGTGCCAGCAGAACTAGCGGGAGGCTCGCAGATACGCAGTATTTT.

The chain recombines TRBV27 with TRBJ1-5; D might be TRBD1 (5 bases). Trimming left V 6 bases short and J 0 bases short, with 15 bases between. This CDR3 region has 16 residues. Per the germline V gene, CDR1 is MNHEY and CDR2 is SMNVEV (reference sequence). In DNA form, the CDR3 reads TGTGCCAGCAGGTGGGTGGGGGGGGGTAGCAATCAGCCCCAGCATTTT. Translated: CASRWVGGGSNQPQHF.

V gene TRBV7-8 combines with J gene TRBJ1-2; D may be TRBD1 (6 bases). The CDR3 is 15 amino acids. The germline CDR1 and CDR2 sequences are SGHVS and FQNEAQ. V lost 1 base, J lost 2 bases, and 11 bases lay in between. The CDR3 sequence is CASSLETQGNYGYTF. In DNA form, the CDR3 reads TGTGCCAGCAGCTTAGAGACTCAGGGGAACTATGGCTACACCTTC.

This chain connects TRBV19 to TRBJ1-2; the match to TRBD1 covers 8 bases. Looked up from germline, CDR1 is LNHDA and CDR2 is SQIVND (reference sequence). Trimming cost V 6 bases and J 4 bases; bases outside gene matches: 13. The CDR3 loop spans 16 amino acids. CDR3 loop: CASSPKTGEKAYGYTF. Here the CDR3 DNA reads TGTGCCAGTAGCCCAAAGACAGGGGAAAAGGCCTATGGCTACACCTTC.

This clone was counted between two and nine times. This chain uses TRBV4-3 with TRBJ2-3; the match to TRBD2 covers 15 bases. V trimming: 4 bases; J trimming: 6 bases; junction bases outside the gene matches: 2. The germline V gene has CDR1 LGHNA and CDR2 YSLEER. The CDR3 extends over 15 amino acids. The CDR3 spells CASSPGLAGGDTQYF. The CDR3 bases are TGCGCCAGCAGCCCCGGACTAGCGGGAGGGGATACGCAGTATTTT.

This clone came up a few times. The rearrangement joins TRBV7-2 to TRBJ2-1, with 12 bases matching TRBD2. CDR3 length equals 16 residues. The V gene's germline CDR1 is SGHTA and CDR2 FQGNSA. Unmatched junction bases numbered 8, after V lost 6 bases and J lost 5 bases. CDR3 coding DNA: TGTGCCAGCAGTATGGTCCTAGCGGGAGGGGACAATGAGCAGTTCTTC. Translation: CASSMVLAGGDNEQFF.